This T cell receptor beta chain emerged from a study of Ad26.COV2.S vaccination and SARS-CoV-2 variants. This clone occurred a few times. Germline V lookup: CDR1 SQVTM, CDR2 ANQGSEA. The CDR3 runs 13 residues. V was trimmed by 4 bases and J by 6 bases, leaving 15 bases between them. This table comes from immunoSEQ multiplex PCR, and its TCRdb copy is limited to in-frame clones, with some not included. This table has roughly 100,000 clones, around three quarters appearing once. The genes are TRBV29-1 and TRBJ1-2; TRBD1 might be the D (6 bases). This receptor was obtained from a human donor who had recovered from COVID-19. The source was peripheral blood, collected after recovery from COVID-19. The CDR3 nucleotides are TGCAGCGTTGTGGGGGCGCAGAGGGATGGCTACACCTTC. This codes for CSVVGAQRDGYTF.